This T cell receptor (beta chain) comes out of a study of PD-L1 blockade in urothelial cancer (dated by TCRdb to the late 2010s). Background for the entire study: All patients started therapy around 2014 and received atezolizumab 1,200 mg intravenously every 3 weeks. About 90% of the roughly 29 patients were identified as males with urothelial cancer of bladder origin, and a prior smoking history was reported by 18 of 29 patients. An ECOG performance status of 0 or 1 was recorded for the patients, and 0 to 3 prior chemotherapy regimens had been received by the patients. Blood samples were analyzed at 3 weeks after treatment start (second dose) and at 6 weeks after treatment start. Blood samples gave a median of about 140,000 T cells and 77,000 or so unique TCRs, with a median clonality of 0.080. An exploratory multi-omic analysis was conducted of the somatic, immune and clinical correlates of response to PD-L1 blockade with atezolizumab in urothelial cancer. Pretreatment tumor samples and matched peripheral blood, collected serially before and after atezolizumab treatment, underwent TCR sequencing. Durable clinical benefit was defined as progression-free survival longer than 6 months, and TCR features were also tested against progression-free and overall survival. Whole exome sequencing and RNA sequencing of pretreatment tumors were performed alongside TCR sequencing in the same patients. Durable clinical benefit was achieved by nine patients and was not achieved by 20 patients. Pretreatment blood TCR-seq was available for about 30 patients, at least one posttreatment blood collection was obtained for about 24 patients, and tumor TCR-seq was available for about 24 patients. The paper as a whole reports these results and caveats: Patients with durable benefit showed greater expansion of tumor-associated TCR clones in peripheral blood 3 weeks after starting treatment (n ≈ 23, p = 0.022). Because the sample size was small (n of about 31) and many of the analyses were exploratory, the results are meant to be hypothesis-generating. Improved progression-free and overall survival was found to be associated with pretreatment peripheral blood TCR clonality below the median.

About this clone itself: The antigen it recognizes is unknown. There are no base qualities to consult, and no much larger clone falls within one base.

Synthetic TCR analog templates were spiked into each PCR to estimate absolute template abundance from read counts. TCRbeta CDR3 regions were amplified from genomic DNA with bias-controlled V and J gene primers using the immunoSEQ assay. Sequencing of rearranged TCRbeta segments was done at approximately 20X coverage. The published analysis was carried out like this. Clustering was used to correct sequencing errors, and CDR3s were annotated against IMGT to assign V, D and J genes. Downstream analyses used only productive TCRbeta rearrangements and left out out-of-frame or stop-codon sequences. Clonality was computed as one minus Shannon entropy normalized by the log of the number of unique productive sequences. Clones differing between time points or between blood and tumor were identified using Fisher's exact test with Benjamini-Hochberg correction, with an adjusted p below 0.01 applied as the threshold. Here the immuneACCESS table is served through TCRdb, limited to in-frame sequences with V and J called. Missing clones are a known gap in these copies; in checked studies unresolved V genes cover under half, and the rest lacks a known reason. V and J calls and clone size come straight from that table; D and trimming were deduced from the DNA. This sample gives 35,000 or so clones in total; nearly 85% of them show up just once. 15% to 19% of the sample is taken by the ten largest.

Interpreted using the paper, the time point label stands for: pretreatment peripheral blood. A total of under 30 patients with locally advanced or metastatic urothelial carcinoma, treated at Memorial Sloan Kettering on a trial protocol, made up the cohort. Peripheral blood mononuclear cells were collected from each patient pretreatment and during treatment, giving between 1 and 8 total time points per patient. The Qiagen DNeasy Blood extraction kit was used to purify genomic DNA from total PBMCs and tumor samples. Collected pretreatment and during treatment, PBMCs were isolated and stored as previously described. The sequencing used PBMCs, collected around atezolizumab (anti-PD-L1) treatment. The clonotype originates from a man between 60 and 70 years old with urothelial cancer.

The encoded CDR3 is CASGGWTGSYANTEAFF. The DNA reads TGTGCTAGTGGTGGCTGGACAGGGTCATACGCGAACACTGAAGCTTTCTTT. The V and J segments used are TRBV12-5 and TRBJ1-1; the junction holds 8 bases that match TRBD1. The CDR3 has 17 amino acids, counting the end cysteine and phenylalanine. The DNA shown is the 51-base CDR3, in frame from base 1. Based on the germline V gene, the CDR1 and CDR2 sequences are LGHNT and FRNRAP. The V end gives up 5 bases and the J end 1 base, leaving 12 bases in the junction not matched to a gene.